This is a list of T cell receptor beta chains from one sample in a study of neoadjuvant anti-PD-1 for oral cavity cancer. The method was immunoSEQ multiplex PCR; TCRdb's version includes in-frame clones alone and lacks a portion of them. Counted here are just over 65,000 clones, roughly 84% occurring once; the ten biggest clones make up roughly 3.4%. The source was PBMCs, collected after nivolumab (anti-PD-1) treatment. The receptors shown here come from a person between 35 and 79 years old with oral cavity squamous cell carcinoma. CDR3s include the opening cysteine and the closing phenylalanine or tryptophan. D genes are given only for firm matches. A clone size is listed for some rows: how often the clone was seen (once, few, many), or a class if it is expanded.

J gene | clone size | D gene | V gene | CDR3 DNA | CDR3 protein
TRBJ2-7 | NA | NA | TRBV10-3 | TGTGCCATTTCCGGGACACCCTACGAGCAGTACTTC | CAISGTPYEQYF
TRBJ2-7 | NA | TRBD2 | TRBV4-2 | TGTGCCAGCAGCCAGGGAGGGCAGAGGACTAGCGGGAGAGGGGAGCAGTACTTC | CASSQGGQRTSGRGEQYF
TRBJ1-1 | NA | NA | TRBV5-1 | TGCGCCAGCAGCTTGGATACAGGGAACACTGAAGCTTTCTTT | CASSLDTGNTEAFF
TRBJ1-1 | NA | NA | TRBV10-3 | TGTGCCATCAGTGAGTCGACGGCAGGGAGAGAAGCTTTCTTT | CAISESTAGREAFF
TRBJ1-4 | NA | NA | TRBV29-1 | TGCAGCGTTGTGCTCGGGGCAACTAATGAAAAACTGTTTTTT | CSVVLGATNEKLFF
TRBJ1-2 | few | NA | TRBV25-1 | TGTGCCAGCAGTGAATTCCGACAAGGCGGCTACACCTTC | CASSEFRQGGYTF
TRBJ1-4 | NA | NA | TRBV6-1 | TGTGCCAGCAGTGAAGGTATTTGGGCTAATGAAAAACTGTTTTTT | CASSEGIWANEKLFF
TRBJ2-5 | NA | NA | TRBV2 | TGTGCCAGCACCCCTAGGATCCAAGAGACCCAGTACTTC | CASTPRIQETQYF
TRBJ2-3 | NA | NA | TRBV5-6 | TGTGCCAGCAGCTTTACCCAGGGATCTTTGGGCACAGATACGCAGTATTTT | CASSFTQGSLGTDTQYF
TRBJ1-2 | NA | NA | TRBV19 | TGTGCCAGTAGTCCTCAGGGAACTAACTATGGCTACACCTTC | CASSPQGTNYGYTF
TRBJ2-5 | NA | NA | TRBV27 | TGTGCCAGCAGTACTCGGACAGACTCCAAGGGAGAGACCCAGTACTTC | CASSTRTDSKGETQYF
TRBJ1-1 | NA | NA | TRBV25-1 | TGTGCCAGCAGGAAGCAGGGCTCGAACACTGAAGCTTTCTTT | CASRKQGSNTEAFF
TRBJ2-3 | NA | NA | TRBV10-3 | TGTGCCATCAGAGACCAGGGTTTTGGCACAGATACGCAGTATTTT | CAIRDQGFGTDTQYF
TRBJ1-2 | NA | NA | TRBV6-1 | TGTGCCAGCAGTGAAGCGGCGTTGACAGCCTATGGCTACACCTTC | CASSEAALTAYGYTF
TRBJ2-1 | once | NA | TRBV4-1 | TGCGCCAGCAGTCCGGGGGCCTTCAGCTCCTACAATGAGCAGTTCTTC | CASSPGAFSSYNEQFF
TRBJ2-7 | NA | TRBD2 | TRBV6-1 | TGTGCCAGCACTCTACTAGCGGCTGCCTCCTACGAGCAGTACTTC | CASTLLAAASYEQYF
TRBJ1-2 | NA | TRBD1 | TRBV6-5 | TGTGCCAGCAGTTACTCGGGACAGGGTACCTATGGCTACACCTTC | CASSYSGQGTYGYTF
TRBJ2-1 | NA | NA | TRBV4-2 | TGTGCCAGCAGCCAAGTGGGGACCGACAATGAGCAGTTCTTC | CASSQVGTDNEQFF
TRBJ1-2 | NA | NA | TRBV5-1 | TGCGCCAGCATCAGCCGGCTCCCCCTCAACTATGGCTACACCTTC | CASISRLPLNYGYTF
TRBJ2-7 | NA | NA | TRBV6-1 | TGTGCCAGCAGTGAACACAGGGCTCAGGTCGAGCAGTACTTC | CASSEHRAQVEQYF
TRBJ1-2 | NA | NA | TRBV6-5 | TGTGCCAGCAGTCCCACAGGAAACTATGGCTACACCTTC | CASSPTGNYGYTF
TRBJ1-5 | NA | NA | TRBV19 | TGTGCCAGTAAGGACGTGGCGGAGCCCCAGCATTTT | CASKDVAEPQHF
TRBJ2-2 | NA | NA | TRBV6-4 | TGTGCCAGCAGTGACGGGGGAGTTACCACCGGGGAGCTGTTTTTT | CASSDGGVTTGELFF
TRBJ2-1 | few | TRBD2 | TRBV5-5 | TGTGCCAGCAGCTTGGAGGCGGGAGGGCCCTACAATGAGCAGTTCTTC | CASSLEAGGPYNEQFF
TRBJ2-2 | NA | NA | TRBV27 | TGTGCCAGCAGTTTCGGCAACACCGGGGAGCTGTTTTTT | CASSFGNTGELFF
TRBJ2-1 | NA | TRBD2 | TRBV6-6 | TGTGCCAGCAGTGCCACACCCCCGGGGGGGCAGTTCTTC | CASSATPPGGQFF
TRBJ1-5 | once | NA | TRBV14 | TGTGCCAGCAGCATCAGGGGAAAGGGGCAGCCCCAGCATTTT | CASSIRGKGQPQHF
TRBJ2-1 | few | TRBD2 | TRBV2 | TGTGCCAGCAGTGGAACCACCCGAAGCGGGGCCACCTACAATGAGCAGTTCTTC | CASSGTTRSGATYNEQFF
TRBJ2-1 | few | NA | TRBV5-6 | TGTGCCAGCAGCTTGACAGGGAGCTCCTACAATGAGCAGTTCTTC | CASSLTGSSYNEQFF
TRBJ1-2 | NA | NA | TRBV28 | TGTGCCAGCAGTCCACCGGGACGGGCATATGGCTACACCTTC | CASSPPGRAYGYTF
TRBJ2-3 | NA | TRBD1 | TRBV7-6 | TGTGCCAGCAGCTCCATGACAGGGCCAGATACGCAGTATTTT | CASSSMTGPDTQYF
TRBJ2-3 | NA | TRBD2 | TRBV2 | TGTGCCAGCAGTTGGAATAGCGGGAGTGTAGATACGCAGTATTTT | CASSWNSGSVDTQYF
TRBJ2-7 | NA | TRBD1 | TRBV13 | TGTGCCAGCAGCTTCGTTAGTCAGCAGGGGGCCGAGCAGTACTTC | CASSFVSQQGAEQYF
TRBJ1-3 | NA | NA | TRBV6-5 | TGTGCCAGCAGTTACTCGATCCGCAGAAGTCACCTATATTTT | CASSYSIRRSHLYF
TRBJ2-2 | NA | TRBD1 | TRBV27 | TGTGCCAGCAGCACAGGGGTCACCGGGGAGCTGTTTTTT | CASSTGVTGELFF
TRBJ2-1 | NA | TRBD2 | TRBV19 | TGTGCCAGTAGTCCCGGACTAGCGGGACGATCGTTCTTC | CASSPGLAGRSFF
TRBJ2-3 | NA | TRBD2 | TRBV6-1 | TGTGCCAGCAGCCCTAGCGGGACCAGCACAGATACGCAGTATTTT | CASSPSGTSTDTQYF
TRBJ2-6 | NA | TRBD1 | TRBV7-3 | TGTGCCAGCGGCATCGGGACAGTTTCCTTCTCTGGGGCCAACGTCCTGACTTTC | CASGIGTVSFSGANVLTF
TRBJ1-2 | NA | NA | TRBV30 | TGTGCCTGGAGTGTACGAGGAGGGAGCTATGGCTACACCTTC | CAWSVRGGSYGYTF
TRBJ2-5 | NA | TRBD2 | TRBV11-3 | TGTGCCAGCAGCTTAGTATCTAGCGGGCAACAAGAGACCCAGTACTTC | CASSLVSSGQQETQYF
TRBJ2-5 | NA | TRBD2 | TRBV5-1 | TGCGCCAGCAGCTTGGAGGGACTAGCGGGCGGTGAGACCCAGTACTTC | CASSLEGLAGGETQYF
TRBJ2-1 | NA | TRBD1 | TRBV2 | TGTGCCAGCAGACGGCCGGGGACAGAGGGCCGCAGTGAGCAGTTCTTC | CASRRPGTEGRSEQFF
TRBJ2-2 | NA | TRBD2 | TRBV6-6 | TGTGCCAGCAGCCAGACTAGCGGGAGGATCACCGGGGAGCTGTTTTTT | CASSQTSGRITGELFF
TRBJ1-2 | NA | NA | TRBV6-1 | TGTGCCAGCATCTTCGACATCCTTGGTGGCTACACCTTC | CASIFDILGGYTF
TRBJ2-7 | NA | NA | TRBV7-9 | TGTGCCAGCAGCTTGCGGGACACCTACGAGCAGTACTTC | CASSLRDTYEQYF
TRBJ2-3 | NA | TRBD1 | TRBV19 | TGTGCCAGTAGTAGCCTCGGACAGGGCACAGATACGCAGTATTTT | CASSSLGQGTDTQYF
TRBJ2-2 | few | TRBD1 | TRBV28 | TGTGCCAGCAGTTTAGGGACCGGACAGGGAGGCACCGGGGAGCTGTTTTTT | CASSLGTGQGGTGELFF
TRBJ2-3 | NA | NA | TRBV6-5 | TGTGCCAGCAGGGACCCTGCGGATACGCAGTATTTT | CASRDPADTQYF
TRBJ2-3 | NA | NA | TRBV7-9 | TGTGCCAGCAGCTTTCGATCACTAGAAGGGGGGGATACGCAGTATTTT | CASSFRSLEGGDTQYF
TRBJ2-3 | NA | NA | TRBV28 | TGTGCCAGCAGTCTTTCTGGGATTAGCGGTCTTACTAGCACAGATACGCAGTATTTT | CASSLSGISGLTSTDTQYF
TRBJ2-7 | NA | NA | TRBV18 | TGTGCCAGCTCCCCTCGAAAGGGGGACTACGAGCAGTACTTC | CASSPRKGDYEQYF
TRBJ2-1 | NA | TRBD2 | TRBV19 | TGTGCCAGTAGCCCCGGGATTCTCGGGGGGAATGAGCAGTTCTTC | CASSPGILGGNEQFF
TRBJ2-7 | NA | NA | TRBV28 | TGTGCCAGCAGTTTGGAACAGCCGGCCGAGCAGTACTTC | CASSLEQPAEQYF
TRBJ1-5 | NA | NA | TRBV6-5 | TGTGCCAGCACCTCCGGAGGGAATCAGCCCCAGCATTTT | CASTSGGNQPQHF